This T cell receptor (beta chain) derives from a study of blood T cell repertoires in COVID-19. Study background: Samples of COVID-19 (acute and convalescent) were obtained from the United States, Italy and Spain.

Authors' methods: Quantification of nucleated cells was approximated via reference gene primer amplification. Assay used: immunoSEQ multiplex PCR; TCRdb lists only in-frame clones, some missing. V and J calls and clone size are those listed in that table; D and trimming were worked out from the DNA. Altogether about 210,000 clones are present, 80% to 90% being singletons, with the ten largest covering 0.55% to 0.75%. Germline assignment: CDR1 SGHTA and CDR2 FQGNSA. V was clipped by 5 bases and J by 3 bases; unmatched bases: 6. This CDR3 region has 15 residues. This receptor was taken from a middle-aged man with acute or convalescent COVID-19. This chain uses TRBV7-2 with TRBJ1-4; 7 nucleotides match TRBD1. Input material: peripheral blood. This chain's CDR3 is CASSRWTGSNEKLFF. CDR3 DNA sequence: TGTGCCAGCAGCCGGTGGACAGGCTCTAATGAAAAACTGTTTTTT.